This TCR beta chain was sequenced in a study of CD8 T cells in ankylosing spondylitis. Of note for this clonotype: Its target is not known.

Study observations and caveats: Significantly higher representation of disease-linked clones was reported for matched ankylosing spondylitis synovial fluid. In peripheral blood, disease-linked CD8+ clones occurred at relatively low frequencies.

TCRdb ran MiXCR on the 5' RACE reads and lists one entry per CDR3 protein. The sample has approximately 200,000 distinct CDR3 sequences; over 10% are singletons. J was trimmed by 4 bases and V by 2 bases; bases with no gene match: 10. Germline loops: CDR1 SGHAT, CDR2 FQNNGV. The length of the CDR3 is 17 residues. The chain employs TRBV11-2 and TRBJ2-2; 7 bases are shared with TRBD1. Sequenced sample: blood, either unsorted or a sorted T cell fraction (not recorded which). The receptor was derived from a female donor with ankylosing spondylitis or in good health (not recorded which). The CDR3 here is CASSLRGRSSSTGELFF. As DNA, the CDR3 is TGTGCCAGCAGCTTAAGGGGGCGCTCTTCTAGCACCGGGGAGCTGTTTTTT.